This T cell receptor beta chain stems from a study of shared T cell receptors in the human thymus. V shed 7 bases and J 5 bases; nucleotides not matched to a gene: 6. The CDR3 length is 14 residues. Germline V gene data show CDR1 as MNHEY and CDR2 as SVGAGI. Generated by immunoSEQ multiplex PCR, the TCRdb table keeps only in-frame clones and is missing some. The data contain hundreds of thousands of clones, 85% to 90% of them singletons. This sample also appeared in a second study, on human thymus T cells. That investigation notes: Having surgery to correct congenital heart defects, healthy Finnish infants acted as the donors. Thymic tissue was derived from resections collected during corrective heart surgery. Apparent skewing of V and J gene usage characterized both thymic and blood repertoires.

Sequencing input: thymocytes. The chain links TRBV6-5 to TRBJ2-7; TRBD2 matches 12 bases. The TCR comes from a boy in the first two years of life with a congenital heart defect. CDR3 residues: CASTDRTSGNEQYF. CDR3 nucleotides: TGTGCCAGCACCGACCGGACTAGCGGGAACGAGCAGTACTTC.